Given below is one TCR beta chain in context. The target antigen is unknown. The data were obtained in a study of cytomegalovirus exposure and HLA in healthy donors. Losses at the gene ends were 5 bases for V and 5 bases for J; bases not matched to a gene: 5. This CDR3 region has 14 residues. The germline V gene encodes CDR1 SQVTM and CDR2 ANQGSEA. Study conclusions and caveats: What a later analysis showed was that several of the most significant clusters appeared linked to common viral pathogens. Researchers counted roughly 150 TCR beta chains as cytomegalovirus-associated. Accurate HLA-A and HLA-B prediction from TCR beta sequences was reported for most subjects.

Donors likely had unrecorded immune exposures despite being nominally healthy when sampled. The PCR was carried out with 60 Vbeta primers and 13 Jbeta primers. Repertoires were generated with immunoSEQ multiplex PCR, while TCRdb's copy carries only in-frame clones and drops some. This sample has 100,000 to 150,000 clones, with roughly 82% found just once. Sequenced material: PBMCs. The chain joins TRBV29-1 to TRBJ2-1; 11 bases are shared with TRBD2. The clonotype originates from a woman aged 55-75 years in good health and CMV-seropositive. The CDR3 sequence: CSVSGTSGNNEQFF. CDR3 bases: TGCAGCGTTTCCGGGACTAGCGGCAACAATGAGCAGTTCTTC.